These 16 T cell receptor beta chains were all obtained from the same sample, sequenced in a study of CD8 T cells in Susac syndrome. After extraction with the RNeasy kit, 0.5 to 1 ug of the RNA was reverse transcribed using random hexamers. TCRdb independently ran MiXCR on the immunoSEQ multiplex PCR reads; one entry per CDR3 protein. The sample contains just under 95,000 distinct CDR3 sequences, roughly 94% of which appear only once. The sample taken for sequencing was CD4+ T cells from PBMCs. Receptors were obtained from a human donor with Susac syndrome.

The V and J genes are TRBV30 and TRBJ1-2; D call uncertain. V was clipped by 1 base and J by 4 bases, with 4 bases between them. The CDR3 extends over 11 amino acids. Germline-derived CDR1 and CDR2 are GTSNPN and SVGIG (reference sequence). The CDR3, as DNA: TGTGCCTGGAGTGCCTTCTATGGCTACACCTTC. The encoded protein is CAWSAFYGYTF.

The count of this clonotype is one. For the CDR3, the DNA is TGTGCCAGCAGTACCTCGGGTTCGGGGAGTCTTACCCAGTACTTC. Protein: CASSTSGSGSLTQYF. The chain recombines TRBV6-5 with TRBJ2-5; D is possibly TRBD2 (5 bases). V lost 5 bases and J lost 8, with 21 bases in between. The CDR3 length is 15 residues. Germline V gene data show CDR1 as MNHEY and CDR2 as SVGAGI.

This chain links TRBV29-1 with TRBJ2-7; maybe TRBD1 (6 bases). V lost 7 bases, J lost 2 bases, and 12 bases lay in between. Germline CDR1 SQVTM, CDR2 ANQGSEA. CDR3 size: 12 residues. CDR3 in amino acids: CSAYSGAYEQYF. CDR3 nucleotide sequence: TGCAGCGCCTACTCAGGGGCCTACGAGCAGTACTTC.

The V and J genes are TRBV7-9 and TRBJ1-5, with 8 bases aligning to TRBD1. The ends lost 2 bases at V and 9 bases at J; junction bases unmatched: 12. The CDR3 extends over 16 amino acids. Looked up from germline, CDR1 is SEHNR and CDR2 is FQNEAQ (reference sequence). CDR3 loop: CASSLHDRGGRTPQHF. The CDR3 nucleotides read TGTGCCAGCAGCTTACATGACAGGGGAGGCAGAACGCCCCAGCATTTT.

The CDR3 sequence is CASSPGDSGQPQHF. DNA of the CDR3: TGTGCCAGCAGCCCAGGGGATTCAGGACAGCCCCAGCATTTT. The rearrangement uses TRBV9 and TRBJ1-5; a possible D gene is TRBD1 (6 bases). CDR1 and CDR2 from the germline V gene are SGDLS and YYNGEE. The CDR3 runs to 14 residues. The V and J ends lost 4 bases and 7 bases respectively, with 15 bases between them.

CDR3 region: CATSRDKGEETQYF. CDR3 bases: TGTGCCACCAGCAGAGATAAAGGGGAAGAGACCCAGTACTTC. V and J are TRBV15 and TRBJ2-5; D may be TRBD1 (5 bases). The V end was cut by 0 bases, the J end by 3 bases, with 8 bases between. CDR1 and CDR2 (germline): LNHNV, YYDKDF (reference sequence). CDR3 length equals 14 residues.

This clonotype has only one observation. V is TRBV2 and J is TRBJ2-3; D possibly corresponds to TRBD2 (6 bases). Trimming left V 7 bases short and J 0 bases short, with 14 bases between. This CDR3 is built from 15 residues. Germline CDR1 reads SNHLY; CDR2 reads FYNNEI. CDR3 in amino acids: CASKAVAASTDTQYF. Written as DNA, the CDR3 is TGTGCCAGCAAGGCAGTAGCGGCTAGCACAGATACGCAGTATTTT. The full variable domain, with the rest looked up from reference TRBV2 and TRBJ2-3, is EPEVTQTPSHQVTQMGQEVILRCVPISNHLYFYWYRQILGQKVEFLVSFYNNEISEKSEIFDDQFSVERPDGSNFTLKIRSTKLEDSAMYFCASKAVAASTDTQYFGPGTRLTVL.

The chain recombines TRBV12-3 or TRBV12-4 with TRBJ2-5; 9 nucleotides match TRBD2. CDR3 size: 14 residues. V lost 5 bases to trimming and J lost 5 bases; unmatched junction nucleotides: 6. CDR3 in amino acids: CASSPGLATETQYF. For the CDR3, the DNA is TGTGCCAGCAGTCCGGGACTAGCTACCGAGACCCAGTACTTC.

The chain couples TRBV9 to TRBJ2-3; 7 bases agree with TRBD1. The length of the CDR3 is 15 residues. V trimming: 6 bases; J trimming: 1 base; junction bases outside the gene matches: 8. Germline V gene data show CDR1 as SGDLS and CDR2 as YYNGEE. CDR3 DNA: TGTGCCAGCACATTTTCCGGGACAGGCACAGATACGCAGTATTTT. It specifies CASTFSGTGTDTQYF.

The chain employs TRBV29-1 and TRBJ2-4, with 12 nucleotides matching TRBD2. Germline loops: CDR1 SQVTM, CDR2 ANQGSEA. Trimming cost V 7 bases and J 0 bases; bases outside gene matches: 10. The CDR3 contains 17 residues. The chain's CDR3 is CSAVRLAGVLAKNIQYF. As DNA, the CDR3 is TGCAGCGCTGTCCGACTAGCGGGGGTCCTAGCCAAAAACATTCAGTACTTC.

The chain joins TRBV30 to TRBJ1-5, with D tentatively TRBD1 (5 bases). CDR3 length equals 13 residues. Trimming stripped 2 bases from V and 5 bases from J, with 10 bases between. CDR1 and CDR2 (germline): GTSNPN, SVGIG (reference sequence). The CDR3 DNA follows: TGTGCCTGGAGTAATGGGGACCATCAGCCCCAGCATTTT. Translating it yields CAWSNGDHQPQHF.

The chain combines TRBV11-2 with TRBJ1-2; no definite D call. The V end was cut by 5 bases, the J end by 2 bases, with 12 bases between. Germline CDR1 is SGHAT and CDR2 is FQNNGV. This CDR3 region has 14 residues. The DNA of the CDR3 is TGTGCCAGCAGCGAGCCGTGGGCAAACTATGGCTACACCTTC. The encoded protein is CASSEPWANYGYTF.

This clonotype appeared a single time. CDR3 amino acids: CATLEGGPYNEQFF. In DNA form, the CDR3 reads TGTGCCACTCTAGAGGGGGGGCCCTACAATGAGCAGTTCTTC. The gene calls are TRBV6-2 or TRBV6-3 and TRBJ2-1; D is perhaps TRBD2 (7 bases). Germline loops: CDR1 MNHEY, CDR2 SVGEGT. V dropped 10 bases and J dropped 2 bases, with 15 bases sitting between them. The CDR3 sequence is 14 residues long.

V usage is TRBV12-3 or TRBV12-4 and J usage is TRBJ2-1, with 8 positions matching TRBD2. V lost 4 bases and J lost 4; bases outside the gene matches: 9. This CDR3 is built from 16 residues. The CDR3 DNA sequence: TGTGCCAGCAGTTCCCGGAGGAGCGGGGGATACAATGAGCAGTTCTTC. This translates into CASSSRRSGGYNEQFF.

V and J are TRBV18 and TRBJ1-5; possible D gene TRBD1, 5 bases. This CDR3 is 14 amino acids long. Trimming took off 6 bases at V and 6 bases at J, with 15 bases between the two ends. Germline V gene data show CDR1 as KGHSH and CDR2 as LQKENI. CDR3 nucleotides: TGTGCCAGCTCGCCAACGGGGGGAAGTCAGCCCCAGCATTTT. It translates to CASSPTGGSQPQHF.

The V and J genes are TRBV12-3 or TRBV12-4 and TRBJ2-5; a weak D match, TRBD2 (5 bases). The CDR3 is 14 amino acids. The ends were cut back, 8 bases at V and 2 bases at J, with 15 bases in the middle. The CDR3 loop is CASVVSEGQETQYF. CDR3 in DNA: TGTGCCAGCGTGGTATCCGAGGGACAAGAGACCCAGTACTTC.